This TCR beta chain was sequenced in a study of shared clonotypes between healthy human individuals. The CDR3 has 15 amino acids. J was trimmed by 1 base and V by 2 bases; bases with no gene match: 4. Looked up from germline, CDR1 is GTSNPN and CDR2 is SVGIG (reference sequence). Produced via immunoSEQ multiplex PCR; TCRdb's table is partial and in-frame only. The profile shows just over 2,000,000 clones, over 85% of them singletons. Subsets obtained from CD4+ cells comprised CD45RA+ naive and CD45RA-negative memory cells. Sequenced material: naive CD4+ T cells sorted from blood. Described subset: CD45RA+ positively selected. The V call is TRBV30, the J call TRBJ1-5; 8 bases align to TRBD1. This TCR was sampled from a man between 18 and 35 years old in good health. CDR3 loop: CAWSPGGKSNQPQHF. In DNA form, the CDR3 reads TGTGCCTGGAGTCCAGGGGGCAAAAGCAATCAGCCCCAGCATTTT.